The present entry profiles one TCR beta chain with its context. Sequenced by immunoSEQ multiplex PCR; TCRdb stores in-frame clones only, minus some. The sample carries 85,000 to 90,000 clones, about 90% recorded once. This sample was taken from a study of technical replicates of blood from a few donors. The CDR3 extends over 18 amino acids. The V end was cut by 3 bases, the J end by 2 bases, with 20 bases between. Germline values: CDR1 SGHDN, CDR2 FVKESK. The sample taken for sequencing was T cells isolated from PBMCs. V and J are TRBV14 and TRBJ1-5; D remains unclear. This clonotype was obtained from a human donor in good health. The CDR3 spells CASSHKKVAPIGNQPQHF. DNA of the CDR3: TGTGCCAGCAGCCATAAAAAGGTAGCACCGATTGGCAATCAGCCCCAGCATTTT.